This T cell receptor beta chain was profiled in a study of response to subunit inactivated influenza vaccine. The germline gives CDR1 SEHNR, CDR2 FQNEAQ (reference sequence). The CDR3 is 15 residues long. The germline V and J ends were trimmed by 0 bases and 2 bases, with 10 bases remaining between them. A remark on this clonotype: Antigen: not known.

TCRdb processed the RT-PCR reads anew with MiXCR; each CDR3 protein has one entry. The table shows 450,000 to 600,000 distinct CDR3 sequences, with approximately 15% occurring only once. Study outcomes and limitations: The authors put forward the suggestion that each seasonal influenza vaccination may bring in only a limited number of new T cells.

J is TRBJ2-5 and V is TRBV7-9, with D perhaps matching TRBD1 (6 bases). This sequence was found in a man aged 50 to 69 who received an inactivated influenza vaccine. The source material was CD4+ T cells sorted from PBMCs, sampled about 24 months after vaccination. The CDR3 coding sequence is TGTGCCAGCAGCTTAGCCCAGGGGCTACAAGAGACCCAGTACTTC. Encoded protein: CASSLAQGLQETQYF.